These 32 T cell receptor beta chains were all obtained from the same sample, sequenced in a study of early T cells in non-severe SARS-CoV-2 infection. MiXCR, applied by TCRdb to the 5' RACE reads, yields one record per CDR3 protein. The data contain fewer than 30,000 distinct CDR3 sequences, about 4.6% of them singletons. Sequenced: whole blood. The receptors derive from an adult who was a healthcare worker with PCR-confirmed SARS-CoV-2 infection or an uninfected control (not recorded which).

This clonotype was counted many times. The chain carries TRBV4-1 and TRBJ2-2, with TRBD1 matching over 7 bases. CDR1 is MGHRA, CDR2 YSYEKL, per germline. The CDR3 length is 15 residues. With V trimmed by 3 bases and J by 5 bases, 6 bases remained unmatched. CDR3 coding DNA: TGCGCCAGCAGCCAGGCCGACAGGGCAACCGGGGAGCTGTTTTTT. Translated: CASSQADRATGELFF.

Many counts were recorded for this clonotype. The chain joins TRBV11-2 to TRBJ2-2, with D possibly being TRBD1 (5 bases). Germline CDR1 and CDR2: SGHAT and FQNNGV. Trimming pared 4 bases from V and 1 base from J, leaving 10 bases between. There are 15 residues in the CDR3. The chain's CDR3 is CASSSTQGNTGELFF. The CDR3 coding sequence is TGTGCCAGCAGCTCTACCCAGGGGAACACCGGGGAGCTGTTTTTT.

This clonotype was seen repeatedly, ten times or more. This chain uses TRBV29-1 with TRBJ2-7, with 9 nucleotides matching TRBD2. The V segment lost 2 bases and the J segment 1 base; nucleotides outside the gene matches: 3. CDR3 size: 14 residues. Looked up from germline, CDR1 is SQVTM and CDR2 is ANQGSEA. CDR3: CSVEILAGSYEQYF. CDR3 sequence (DNA): TGCAGCGTTGAAATTCTAGCGGGGTCCTACGAGCAGTACTTC.

This clonotype was counted between two and nine times. The V call is TRBV27, the J call TRBJ1-5; D gene unclear. CDR1 is MNHEY and CDR2 is SMNVEV in the germline V gene (reference sequence). V lost 11 bases, J lost 2 bases, and 13 bases lay in between. CDR3 length: 13 amino acids. The CDR3 DNA reads TGTGCCTCTTGGAAGGAGGGCAATCAGCCCCAGCATTTT. This gives the protein CASWKEGNQPQHF.

This clonotype has just a few counts. The chain employs TRBV2 and TRBJ1-2; D call uncertain. Trimming cost V 7 bases and J 8 bases, with 11 bases left between them. Germline V gene sequence: CDR1 SNHLY, CDR2 FYNNEI. The CDR3 contains 11 residues. The CDR3 coding sequence is TGTGCCAGCAAAGAAAATTGGGGCTACACCTTC. It specifies CASKENWGYTF.

This clonotype was observed many times. The chain joins TRBV5-1 to TRBJ1-1, with TRBD1 matching over 8 bases. Trimming cost V 3 bases and J 5 bases; bases outside gene matches: 9. Looked up from germline, CDR1 is SGHRS and CDR2 is YFSETQ. This CDR3 spans 15 amino acids. The CDR3 DNA reads as TGCGCCAGCAGCTCCAACCCGACAGGGGTTACTGAAGCTTTCTTT. Translation gives CASSSNPTGVTEAFF.

This clonotype occurred many times. This rearrangement joins TRBV7-3 to TRBJ2-3; possibly TRBD1 for D (5 bases). CDR3 size: 13 residues. The germline V gene has CDR1 SGHTA and CDR2 FQGTGA. V was trimmed by 4 bases and J by 6 bases, leaving 11 bases between them. The CDR3 nucleotides read TGTGCCAGCAGCTACAGGAGTTGGGATACGCAGTATTTT. Protein sequence: CASSYRSWDTQYF.

This clonotype was observed at least ten times. This chain uses TRBV15 with TRBJ2-2; D is unresolved. Germline-derived CDR1 and CDR2 are LNHNV and YYDKDF (reference sequence). V was clipped by 0 bases and J by 1 base, with 9 bases between them. The CDR3 covers 16 residues. CDR3 DNA sequence: TGTGCCACCAGCAGAGATCTAGGGAAGAACACCGGGGAGCTGTTTTTT. It specifies CATSRDLGKNTGELFF.

This clonotype was counted many times. The genes are TRBV5-1 and TRBJ1-4; a possible D gene is TRBD1 (6 bases). The germline CDR1 and CDR2 sequences are SGHRS and YFSETQ. The CDR3 is 14 residues long. Trimming removed 6 bases from V and 5 bases from J, with 14 bases in between. CDR3 sequence: CASKKDSTNEKLFF. In DNA form, the CDR3 reads TGCGCCAGCAAAAAGGACAGCACGAATGAAAAACTGTTTTTT.

This clonotype occurred a few times. V and J are TRBV3-1 and TRBJ2-1; 7 nucleotides align to TRBD2. This CDR3 has 13 residues. V shed 2 bases and J 5 bases; nucleotides not matched to a gene: 0. Germline V CDR1 and CDR2: LGHDT, YNNKEL (reference sequence). Here the CDR3 reads CASSQLADNEQFF. The CDR3 bases are TGTGCCAGCAGCCAACTAGCGGACAATGAGCAGTTCTTC.

This clonotype showed up many times. The chain employs TRBV13 and TRBJ2-3; no clear D. The V and J ends lost 0 bases and 5 bases respectively, with 9 bases between them. Germline CDR1 PRHDT, CDR2 FYEKMQ (reference sequence). The CDR3 consists of 14 residues. The CDR3 nucleotides read TGTGCCAGCAGCTTAGGCCTAGGCGGAGATACGCAGTATTTT. Translated: CASSLGLGGDTQYF.

This clonotype was recorded many times. The chain employs TRBV10-2 and TRBJ2-5; TRBD2 matches 9 bases. CDR1 WSHSY and CDR2 SAAADI come from the germline V gene. With V trimmed by 9 bases and J by 2 bases, 10 bases remained unmatched. There are 15 residues in the CDR3. CDR3 residues: CASTGTSPYQETQYF. DNA for the CDR3: TGCGCCAGTACCGGGACTAGCCCATATCAAGAGACCCAGTACTTC.

This sequence joins TRBV6-5 and TRBJ2-7; D not resolved. The CDR3 contains 10 residues. Germline CDR1 is MNHEY and CDR2 is SVGAGI. V was pared by 8 bases and J by 6 bases, with 8 bases between. The CDR3 spells CASGDSEQYF. CDR3 nucleotide sequence: TGTGCCAGCGGGGATTCCGAGCAGTACTTC.

Concerning this clonotype: A read error is possible here, since a much larger clone lies one base away. This likely comes from a read error, as the CDR3 has no conserved phenylalanine or tryptophan at its end. The chain employs TRBV12-3 or TRBV12-4 and TRBJ2-7; D is ambiguous. The CDR3 totals 13 residues. Trimming took off 1 base at V and 3 bases at J, with 7 bases between the two ends. CDR3: CASSLVSRYEQYL. The CDR3 DNA follows: TGTGCCAGCAGTTTAGTCTCCCGCTACGAGCAGTACCTC.

A few counts support this clonotype. The chain recombines TRBV9 with TRBJ1-6, with D possibly matching TRBD1 (5 bases). There are 13 residues in the CDR3. Trimming cost V 8 bases and J 1 base, with 7 bases left between them. The V gene's germline CDR1 is SGDLS and CDR2 YYNGEE. The CDR3 here is CASGQSYNSPLHF. DNA for the CDR3: TGTGCCAGTGGACAATCCTATAATTCACCCCTCCACTTT.

Here the CDR3 DNA reads TGCAGTGCTAAAACAGGGGGTGGGAACACTGAAGCTTTCTTT. Protein product: CSAKTGGGNTEAFF. The chain couples TRBV20-1 to TRBJ1-1; TRBD1 matches 8 bases. Unmatched junction bases numbered 5, after V lost 4 bases and J lost 1 base. Per germline, CDR1 DFQATT and CDR2 SNEGSKA (reference sequence). CDR3 length: 14 residues.

There are a few counts of this clonotype. The chain is built from TRBV4-3 and TRBJ2-7, with D unresolved. V shed 1 base and J shed 7 bases, with 11 bases lying between them. The CDR3 spans 13 residues. Germline-derived CDR1 and CDR2 are LGHNA and YSLEER. The CDR3 here is CASSQVGGREQYF. In DNA form, the CDR3 reads TGCGCCAGCAGCCAAGTGGGTGGCCGGGAGCAGTACTTC.

V gene TRBV6-6 combines with J gene TRBJ1-5; TRBD1 matches at 9 bases. Unmatched junction bases numbered 9, after V lost 6 bases and J lost 6 bases. Germline-derived CDR1 and CDR2 are MNHNY and SVGAGI (reference sequence). The CDR3 sequence is 15 residues long. The CDR3 is CASRDYRGQGQPQHF. The DNA for the CDR3 is TGTGCCAGCAGAGATTACAGGGGGCAGGGTCAGCCCCAGCATTTT.

This clonotype came up many times. The rearrangement uses TRBV4-1 and TRBJ1-6; 8 bases line up with TRBD1. V lost 2 bases to trimming and J lost 7 bases; unmatched junction nucleotides: 4. Per the germline V gene, CDR1 is MGHRA and CDR2 is YSYEKL. The CDR3 length is 15 residues. This chain's CDR3 is CASSQTGQANSPLHF. The CDR3 DNA sequence: TGCGCCAGCAGCCAAACGGGACAGGCGAATTCACCCCTCCACTTT.

This clonotype was seen repeatedly, ten times or more. The chain combines TRBV20-1 with TRBJ2-7; TRBD2 matches 9 bases. Germline lookup yields CDR1 DFQATT and CDR2 SNEGSKA (reference sequence). The CDR3 consists of 15 residues. The trim removed 6 bases at V and 2 bases at J, leaving 11 bases unmatched. As DNA, the CDR3 is TGCAGTGCCGAGACTAGCGGTATCCCTACCTACGAGCAGTACTTC. Residues: CSAETSGIPTYEQYF.

The sample holds many counts of this clonotype. The gene calls are TRBV12-3 or TRBV12-4 and TRBJ2-5; unclear D gene. V was clipped by 6 bases and J by 4 bases, with 6 bases between them. The CDR3 spans 11 residues. CDR3 bases: TGTGCCAGCAGGTTACGAGAGACCCAGTACTTC. This sequence encodes CASRLRETQYF.

This clonotype was found many times. The CDR3 region has the DNA TGTGCCAGCAGCTTAAGGCAGTACAATGAGCAGTTCTTC. This codes for CASSLRQYNEQFF. V usage is TRBV11-3 and J usage is TRBJ2-1, with D uncertain. Trimming removed 2 bases at V and 4 bases at J, with 6 bases between. CDR3 size: 13 residues. Germline CDR1 SGHNT, CDR2 YENEEA.

This clonotype was recorded many times. V and J are TRBV5-1 and TRBJ2-7; TRBD2 aligns across 13 bases. The V gene's germline CDR1 is SGHRS and CDR2 YFSETQ. Unmatched junction bases numbered 1, after V lost 3 bases and J lost 4 bases. This CDR3 is 14 amino acids long. The CDR3 bases are TGCGCCAGCAGCTCGGGACTAGCGGGATACGAGCAGTACTTC. This translates into CASSSGLAGYEQYF.

This clonotype was seen ten or more times. The rearrangement uses TRBV20-1 and TRBJ1-2; D gene uncertain. The length of the CDR3 is 10 residues. V gave up 5 bases and J gave up 7 bases, with 8 bases separating them. Germline V gene lookup returns CDR1 DFQATT and CDR2 SNEGSKA (reference sequence). The CDR3 region is CSAPVSGYTF. In DNA, the CDR3 is TGCAGTGCTCCCGTTTCTGGCTACACCTTC.

At least ten counts were recorded for this clonotype. The chain uses TRBV9 and TRBJ2-3; D might be TRBD1 (6 bases). The CDR3 loop spans 15 amino acids. CDR1 and CDR2 (germline): SGDLS, YYNGEE. Trimming pared 0 bases from V and 5 bases from J, leaving 13 bases between. The CDR3 DNA follows: TGTGCCAGCAGCGTAGACGGCCGAGGGGGAGATACGCAGTATTTT. Encoded protein: CASSVDGRGGDTQYF. The complete variable domain, with remaining parts taken from reference TRBV9 and TRBJ2-3, reads DSGVTQTPKHLITATGQRVTLRCSPRSGDLSVYWYQQSLDQGLQFLIQYYNGEERAKGNILERFSAQQFPDLHSELNLSSLELGDSALYFCASSVDGRGGDTQYFGPGTRLTVL.

The chain employs TRBV4-1 and TRBJ1-2; D gene ambiguous. The germline gives CDR1 MGHRA, CDR2 YSYEKL. The CDR3 consists of 15 residues. The V gene lost 0 bases and the J gene lost 2 bases, with 10 bases spanning the gap. CDR3 nucleotides: TGCGCCAGCAGCCAAGATGAGACACCGAACTATGGCTACACCTTC. Protein sequence: CASSQDETPNYGYTF.

This clonotype was found many times. J is TRBJ2-1 and V is TRBV25-1, with 12 bases identical to TRBD1. The CDR3 length is 15 residues. CDR1 is MGHDK and CDR2 is SYGVNS in the germline V gene. DNA of the CDR3: TGTGCTGCCTCTGCGAGGGGACAGGGGGCAAATGAGCAGTTCTTC. Its translation is CAASARGQGANEQFF.

The chain is built from TRBV29-1 and TRBJ1-6, with unresolved D. Germline CDR1 reads SQVTM; CDR2 reads ANQGSEA. V lost 7 bases and J 8 bases, leaving 9 bases between the germline ends. CDR3 length: 11 amino acids. CDR3 in amino acids: CSALRDSPLHF. In DNA, the CDR3 is TGCAGCGCCCTCAGAGATTCACCCCTCCACTTT. Supplemented by reference TRBV29-1 and TRBJ1-6, the full variable domain reads SAVISQKPSRDICQRGTSLTIQCQVDSQVTMMFWYRQQPGQSLTLIATANQGSEATYESGFVIDKFPISRPNLTFSTLTVSNMSPEDSSIYLCSALRDSPLHFGNGTRLTVT.

Many counts were recorded for this clonotype. The rearrangement links TRBV27 to TRBJ2-2; 9 nucleotides align to TRBD2. This CDR3 has 15 residues. Germline V CDR1 and CDR2: MNHEY, SMNVEV (reference sequence). V trimming: 3 bases; J trimming: 5 bases; junction bases outside the gene matches: 4. The CDR3, as DNA: TGTGCCAGCAGTTTTTCAACTAGCGGGACCGGGGAGCTGTTTTTT. Residues: CASSFSTSGTGELFF.

The chain's CDR3 is CASSGGGTGGNTIYF. In DNA, the CDR3 is TGTGCCAGCAGCGGCGGCGGGACAGGGGGAAACACCATATATTTT. This chain joins TRBV11-2 and TRBJ1-3; TRBD1 aligns across 9 bases. The V and J ends lost 5 bases and 4 bases, in that order; junction bases with no gene match: 6. The CDR3 is 15 amino acids. Germline CDR1 SGHAT, CDR2 FQNNGV.

The J gene is TRBJ2-1, the V gene TRBV28; TRBD2 matches at 11 bases. Looked up from germline, CDR1 is MDHEN and CDR2 is SYDVKM. The length of the CDR3 is 17 residues. The junction had 6 bases not matched to a gene; V was cut back by 3 bases and J by 2 bases. The CDR3 DNA follows: TGTGCCAGCAGTTTGTTTAGCGGGAGGGCCCCCTACAATGAGCAGTTCTTC. Encoded protein: CASSLFSGRAPYNEQFF. The full variable domain, its missing parts supplied by reference TRBV28 and TRBJ2-1, is DVKVTQSSRYLVKRTGEKVFLECVQDMDHENMFWYRQDPGLGLRLIYFSYDVKMKEKGDIPEGYSVSREKKERFSLILESASTNQTSMYLCASSLFSGRAPYNEQFFGPGTRLTVL.

This clonotype was counted a few times. The genes are TRBV11-2 and TRBJ1-5; D is uncertain. CDR3 length: 12 amino acids. Germline CDR1 reads SGHAT; CDR2 reads FQNNGV. The V and J ends lost 4 bases and 7 bases respectively, with 8 bases between them. The CDR3 DNA is TGTGCCAGCAGCTCGGGAGGCCAGCCCCAGCATTTT. This gives the protein CASSSGGQPQHF. The variable domain in full, completed from reference TRBV11-2 and TRBJ1-5, reads EAGVAQSPRYKIIEKRQSVAFWCNPISGHATLYWYQQILGQGPKLLIQFQNNGVVDDSQLPKDRFSAERLKGVDSTLKIQPAKLEDSAVYLCASSSGGQPQHFGDGTRLSIL.